This T cell receptor (beta chain) was sequenced during a study of T cell responses to AZD1222 COVID-19 vaccine. The CDR3 runs to 11 residues. CDR1 is GTSNPN, CDR2 SVGIG, per germline (reference sequence). V was trimmed by 4 bases and J by 7 bases, leaving 10 bases between them. TCRdb's copy holds only in-frame clones and misses some; the assay was immunoSEQ multiplex PCR. The sample holds 150,000 or so clones; roughly nine tenths are singletons and the top ten take 5.5% to 7%. In regard to this clone: The antigen remains undetermined.

General study results and limits: Baseline seropositivity occurred in only a handful of AZD1222 recipients.

This TCR was sampled from an adult in good health. This specimen was peripheral blood, taken on day 0 of AZD1222 vaccination. This chain links TRBV30 with TRBJ1-2; no definite D call. The CDR3 DNA follows: TGTGCCTGGACCGGGTCTTCTGGCTACACCTTC. Residues: CAWTGSSGYTF.